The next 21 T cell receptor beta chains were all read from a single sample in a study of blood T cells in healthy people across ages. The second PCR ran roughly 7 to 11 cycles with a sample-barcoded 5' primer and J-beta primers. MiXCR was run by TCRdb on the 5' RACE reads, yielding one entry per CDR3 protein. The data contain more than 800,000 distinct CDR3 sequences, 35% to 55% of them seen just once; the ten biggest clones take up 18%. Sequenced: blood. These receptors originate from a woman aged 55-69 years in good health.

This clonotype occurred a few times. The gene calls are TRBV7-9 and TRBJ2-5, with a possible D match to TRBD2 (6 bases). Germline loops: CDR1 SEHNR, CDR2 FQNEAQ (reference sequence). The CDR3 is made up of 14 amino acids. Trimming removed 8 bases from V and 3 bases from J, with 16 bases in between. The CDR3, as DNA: TGTGCCAGCTTGAAGGGACTTACCGAAGAGACCCAGTACTTC. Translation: CASLKGLTEETQYF.

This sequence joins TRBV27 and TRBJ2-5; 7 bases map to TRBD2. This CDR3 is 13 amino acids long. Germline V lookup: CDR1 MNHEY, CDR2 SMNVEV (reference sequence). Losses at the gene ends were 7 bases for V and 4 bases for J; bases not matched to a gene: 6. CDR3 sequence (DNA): TGTGCCAGCAAGGCAGCGGGAACAGAGACCCAGTACTTC. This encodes CASKAAGTETQYF.

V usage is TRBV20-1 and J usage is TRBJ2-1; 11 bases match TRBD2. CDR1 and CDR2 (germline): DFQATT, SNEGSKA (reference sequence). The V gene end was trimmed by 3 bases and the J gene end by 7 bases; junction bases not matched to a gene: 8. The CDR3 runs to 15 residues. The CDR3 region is CSASFVAGGPNEQFF. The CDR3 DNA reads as TGCAGTGCTAGTTTTGTAGCGGGAGGGCCGAATGAGCAGTTCTTC.

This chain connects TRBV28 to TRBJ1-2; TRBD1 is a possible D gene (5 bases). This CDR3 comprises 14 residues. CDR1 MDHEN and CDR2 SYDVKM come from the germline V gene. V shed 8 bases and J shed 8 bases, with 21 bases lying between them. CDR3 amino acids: CASSLEGSGGGYTF. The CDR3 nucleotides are TGTGCCAGCTCACTCGAGGGCAGCGGGGGGGGCTACACCTTC.

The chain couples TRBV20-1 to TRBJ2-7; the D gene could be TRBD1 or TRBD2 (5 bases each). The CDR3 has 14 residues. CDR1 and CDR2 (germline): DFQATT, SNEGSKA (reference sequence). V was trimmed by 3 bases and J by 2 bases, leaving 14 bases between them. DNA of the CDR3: TGCAGTGCTAGTCGGGGCAGGGTTCCCTACGAGCAGTACTTC. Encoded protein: CSASRGRVPYEQYF.

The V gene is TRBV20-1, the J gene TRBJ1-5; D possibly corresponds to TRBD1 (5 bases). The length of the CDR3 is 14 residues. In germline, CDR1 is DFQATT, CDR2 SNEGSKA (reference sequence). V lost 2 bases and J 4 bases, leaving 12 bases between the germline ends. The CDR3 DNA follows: TGCAGTGCTAGAAGAGCCCAGGGAAATCAGCCCCAGCATTTT. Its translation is CSARRAQGNQPQHF.

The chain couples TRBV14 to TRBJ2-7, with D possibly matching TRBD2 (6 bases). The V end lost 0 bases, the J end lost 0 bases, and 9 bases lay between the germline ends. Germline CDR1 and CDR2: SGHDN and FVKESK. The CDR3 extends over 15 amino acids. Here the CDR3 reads CASSQDYGSSYEQYF. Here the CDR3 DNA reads TGTGCCAGCAGCCAAGATTACGGGAGCTCCTACGAGCAGTACTTC.

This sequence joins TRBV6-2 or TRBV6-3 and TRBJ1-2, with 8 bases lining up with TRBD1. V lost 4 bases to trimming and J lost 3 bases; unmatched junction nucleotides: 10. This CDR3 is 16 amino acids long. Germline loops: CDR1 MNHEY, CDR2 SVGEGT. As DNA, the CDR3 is TGTGCCAGCAGTTCCCGCCTACAGGGGGTCCACTATGGCTACACCTTC. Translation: CASSSRLQGVHYGYTF.

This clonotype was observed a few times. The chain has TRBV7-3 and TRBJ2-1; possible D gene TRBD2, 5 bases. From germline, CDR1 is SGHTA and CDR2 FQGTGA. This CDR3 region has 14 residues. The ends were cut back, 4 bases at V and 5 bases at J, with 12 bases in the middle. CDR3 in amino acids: CASSSGGRNNEQFF. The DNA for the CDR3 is TGTGCCAGCAGCTCCGGAGGCAGGAACAATGAGCAGTTCTTC.

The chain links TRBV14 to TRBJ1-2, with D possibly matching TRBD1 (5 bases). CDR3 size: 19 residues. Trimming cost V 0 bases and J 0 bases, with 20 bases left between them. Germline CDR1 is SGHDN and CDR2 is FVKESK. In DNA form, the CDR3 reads TGTGCCAGCAGCCAAGATCAGCTATGGGACCGACTAACTAACTATGGCTACACCTTC. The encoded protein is CASSQDQLWDRLTNYGYTF.

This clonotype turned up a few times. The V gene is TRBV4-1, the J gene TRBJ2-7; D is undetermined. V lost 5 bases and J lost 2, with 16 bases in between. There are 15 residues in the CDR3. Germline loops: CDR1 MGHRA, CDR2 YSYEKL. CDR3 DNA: TGCGCCAGCAGCGAGAGGCAGGCAGTGACCTACGAGCAGTACTTC. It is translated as CASSERQAVTYEQYF.

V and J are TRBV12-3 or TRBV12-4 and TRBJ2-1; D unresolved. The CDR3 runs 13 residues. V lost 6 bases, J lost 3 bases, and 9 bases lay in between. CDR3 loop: CASSSKHYNEQFF. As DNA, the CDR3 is TGTGCCAGCAGCTCAAAGCACTACAATGAGCAGTTCTTC.

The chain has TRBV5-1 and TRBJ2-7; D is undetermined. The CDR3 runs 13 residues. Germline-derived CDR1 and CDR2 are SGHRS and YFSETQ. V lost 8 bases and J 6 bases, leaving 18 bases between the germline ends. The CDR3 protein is CASRTLGELEQYF. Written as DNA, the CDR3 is TGCGCCAGTCGGACGCTAGGAGAGCTCGAGCAGTACTTC. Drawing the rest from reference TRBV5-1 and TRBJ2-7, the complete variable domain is KAGVTQTPRYLIKTRGQQVTLSCSPISGHRSVSWYQQTPGQGLQFLFEYFSETQRNKGNFPGRFSGRQFSNSRSEMNVSTLELGDSALYLCASRTLGELEQYFGPGTRLTVT.

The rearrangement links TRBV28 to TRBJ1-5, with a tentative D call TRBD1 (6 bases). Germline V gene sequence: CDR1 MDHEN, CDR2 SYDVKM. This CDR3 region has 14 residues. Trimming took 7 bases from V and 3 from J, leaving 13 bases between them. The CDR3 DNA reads TGTGCCAGCACCCTTGGGACAACCAATCAGCCCCAGCATTTT. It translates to CASTLGTTNQPQHF.

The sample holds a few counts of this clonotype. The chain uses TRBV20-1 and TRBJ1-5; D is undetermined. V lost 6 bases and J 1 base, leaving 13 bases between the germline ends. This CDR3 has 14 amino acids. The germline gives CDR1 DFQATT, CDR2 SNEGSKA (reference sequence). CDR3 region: CSAGRRGSNQPQHF. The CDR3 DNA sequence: TGCAGTGCGGGTCGACGAGGAAGCAATCAGCCCCAGCATTTT.

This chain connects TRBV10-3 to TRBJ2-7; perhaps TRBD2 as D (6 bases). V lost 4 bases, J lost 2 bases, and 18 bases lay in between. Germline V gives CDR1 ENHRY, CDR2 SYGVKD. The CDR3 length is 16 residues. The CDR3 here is CAISVTGTQNPYEQYF. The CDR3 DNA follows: TGTGCCATCAGTGTGACCGGGACTCAAAACCCCTACGAGCAGTACTTC.

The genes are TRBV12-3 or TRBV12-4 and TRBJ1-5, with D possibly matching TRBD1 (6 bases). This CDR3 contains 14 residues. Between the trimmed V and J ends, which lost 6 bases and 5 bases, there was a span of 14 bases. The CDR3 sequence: CASSPPGAYQPQHF. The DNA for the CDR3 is TGTGCCAGCAGCCCCCCGGGGGCTTATCAGCCCCAGCATTTT.

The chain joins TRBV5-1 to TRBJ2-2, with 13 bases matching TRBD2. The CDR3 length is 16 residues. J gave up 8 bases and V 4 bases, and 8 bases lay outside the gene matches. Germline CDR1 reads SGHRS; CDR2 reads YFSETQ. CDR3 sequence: CASSAGLAGALGELFF. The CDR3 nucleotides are TGCGCCAGCAGCGCTGGACTAGCGGGAGCCCTTGGGGAGCTGTTTTTT.

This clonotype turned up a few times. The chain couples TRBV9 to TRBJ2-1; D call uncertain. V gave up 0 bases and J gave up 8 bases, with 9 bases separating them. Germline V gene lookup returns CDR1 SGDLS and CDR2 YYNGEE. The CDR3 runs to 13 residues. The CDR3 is CASSVEWLDEQFF. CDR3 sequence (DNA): TGTGCCAGCAGCGTAGAATGGTTGGATGAGCAGTTCTTC.

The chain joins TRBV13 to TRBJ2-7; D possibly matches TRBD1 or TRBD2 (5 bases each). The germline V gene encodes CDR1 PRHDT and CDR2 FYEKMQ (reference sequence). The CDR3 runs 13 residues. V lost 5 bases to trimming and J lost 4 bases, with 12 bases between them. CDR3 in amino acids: CASSPGRIYEQYF. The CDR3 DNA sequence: TGTGCCAGCAGCCCGGGACGGATTTACGAGCAGTACTTC. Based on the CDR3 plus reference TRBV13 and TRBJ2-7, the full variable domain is AAGVIQSPRHLIKEKRETATLKCYPIPRHDTVYWYQQGPGQDPQFLISFYEKMQSDKGSIPDRFSAQQFSDYHSELNMSSLELGDSALYFCASSPGRIYEQYFGPGTRLTVT.

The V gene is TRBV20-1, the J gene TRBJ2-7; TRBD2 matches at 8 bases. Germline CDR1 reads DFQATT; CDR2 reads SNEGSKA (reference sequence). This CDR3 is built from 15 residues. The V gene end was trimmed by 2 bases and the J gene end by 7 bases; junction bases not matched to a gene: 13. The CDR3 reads CSARSGRETYNEQYF. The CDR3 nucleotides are TGCAGTGCTAGAAGCGGGAGAGAAACCTACAATGAGCAGTACTTC.